The rows below give T cell receptor beta chains drawn from one sample of a study of T-cell reconstitution after alpha-beta-depleted transplantation in children. TCRdb recomputed calls from the PCR reads with MiXCR, one row per CDR3 protein. The data hold some 200,000 distinct CDR3 sequences, with 8.4% observed a single time. This specimen was PBMCs, mostly from graft donor cells, taken 360 days after TCRalphabeta/CD19-depleted stem cell transplant. These receptors were collected from a male patient between 2 and 10 years old who had a stem cell transplant for acute myeloid leukemia, so the T cells may come from the graft donor. The CDR3 runs from the conserved cysteine through the conserved F or W.

J gene: TRBJ2-2
V gene: TRBV7-3
CDR3 protein: CASSAFMGGQISGELFF

J gene: TRBJ2-1
V gene: TRBV18
CDR3 protein: CASSPGGPGTFLFF

J gene: TRBJ1-4
V gene: TRBV12-3/TRBV12-4
CDR3 protein: CASSTRTGGDEKLFF

J gene: TRBJ2-5
V gene: TRBV29-1
CDR3 protein: CSAFLLAGETQYF

J gene: TRBJ1-3
V gene: TRBV4-3
CDR3 protein: CASSQDPGIVGGNTIYF

J gene: TRBJ1-6
V gene: TRBV6-2/TRBV6-3
CDR3 protein: CASSYQPGTRGNSPLHF

J gene: TRBJ2-1
V gene: TRBV5-1
CDR3 protein: CASSSRAGRPQFF

J gene: TRBJ2-1
V gene: TRBV7-3
CDR3 protein: CASSSRLGVASEQFF

J gene: TRBJ2-2
V gene: TRBV12-3/TRBV12-4
CDR3 protein: CASSPGALRTGELFF

J gene: TRBJ2-5
V gene: TRBV10-3
CDR3 protein: CAISEARDGEETQYF

J gene: TRBJ1-2
V gene: TRBV20-1
CDR3 protein: CSASPTGLRGYTF

J gene: TRBJ2-1
V gene: TRBV19
CDR3 protein: CASSIHPRGNNEQFF

J gene: TRBJ2-7
V gene: TRBV6-2/TRBV6-3
CDR3 protein: CASSYRRLRSGYSYEQYF

J gene: TRBJ2-1
V gene: TRBV7-9
CDR3 protein: CASSLDLVGVNTEQFF

J gene: TRBJ2-7
V gene: TRBV7-9
CDR3 protein: CAEGDRVTYEQYF

J gene: TRBJ2-1
V gene: TRBV20-1
CDR3 protein: CSANSPGLAVHEQFF

J gene: TRBJ2-5
V gene: TRBV20-1
CDR3 protein: CSARDSSPAETQYF

J gene: TRBJ1-1
V gene: TRBV10-3
CDR3 protein: CAISEFNRVNTEAFF

J gene: TRBJ2-5
V gene: TRBV5-1
CDR3 protein: CASSSGLNQETQYF

J gene: TRBJ2-1
V gene: TRBV12-3/TRBV12-4
CDR3 protein: CASTPITENVAYNEQFF

J gene: TRBJ1-5
V gene: TRBV6-5
CDR3 protein: CASSYSGGRNQPQHF

J gene: TRBJ2-1
V gene: TRBV20-1
CDR3 protein: CSARSFGRASYNEQFF

J gene: TRBJ2-3
V gene: TRBV5-1
CDR3 protein: CASSLDWRGTDTQYF

J gene: TRBJ2-3
V gene: TRBV29-1
CDR3 protein: CSAPPPLAGGHTRTDTQYF

J gene: TRBJ2-7
V gene: TRBV5-1
CDR3 protein: CASSFGLAGPYEQYF

J gene: TRBJ1-5
V gene: TRBV12-3/TRBV12-4
CDR3 protein: CASSLLINQPQHF

J gene: TRBJ2-1
V gene: TRBV5-1
CDR3 protein: CASRWTDYNEQFF

J gene: TRBJ2-1
V gene: TRBV29-1
CDR3 protein: CSVPRGAVYEQFF

J gene: TRBJ1-5
V gene: TRBV10-3
CDR3 protein: CAIRDRGDQPQHF

J gene: TRBJ1-2
V gene: TRBV7-9
CDR3 protein: CASSCYRDLVHGYTF

J gene: TRBJ1-2
V gene: TRBV14
CDR3 protein: CASSGLTGAGGYTF

J gene: TRBJ2-7
V gene: TRBV20-1
CDR3 protein: CSARVPSGQVAYEQYF

J gene: TRBJ1-2
V gene: TRBV29-1
CDR3 protein: CSVDWGFGFGGYGYTF

J gene: TRBJ2-1
V gene: TRBV7-6
CDR3 protein: CASSLGPRDDEQFF

J gene: TRBJ2-3
V gene: TRBV3-1
CDR3 protein: CASSRIIAGGADTQYF

J gene: TRBJ2-3
V gene: TRBV20-1
CDR3 protein: CSASAGKGSDTQYF

J gene: TRBJ1-1
V gene: TRBV5-1
CDR3 protein: CASSRGLGPEAFF

J gene: TRBJ2-1
V gene: TRBV5-6
CDR3 protein: CASSLDRGSLANEQFF

J gene: TRBJ2-2
V gene: TRBV7-3
CDR3 protein: CASSRNTGELFF

J gene: TRBJ1-2
V gene: TRBV12-3/TRBV12-4
CDR3 protein: CASSHSLEGNYGYTF

J gene: TRBJ2-7
V gene: TRBV11-1
CDR3 protein: CASSLGRDRHYLSSYEQYF

J gene: TRBJ2-5
V gene: TRBV9
CDR3 protein: CASSVATFETQYF

J gene: TRBJ2-1
V gene: TRBV6-5
CDR3 protein: CASSYSRQATNEQFF

J gene: TRBJ2-5
V gene: TRBV20-1
CDR3 protein: CSARGLARQETQYF

J gene: TRBJ2-2
V gene: TRBV11-2
CDR3 protein: CASSLRQGGLSEGNTGELFF

J gene: TRBJ1-1
V gene: TRBV7-6
CDR3 protein: CASSPVGVSPEAFF

J gene: TRBJ2-1
V gene: TRBV20-1
CDR3 protein: CSARDPGIQQFF

J gene: TRBJ1-3
V gene: TRBV7-2
CDR3 protein: CASSLSQGSSGNTIYF

J gene: TRBJ2-3
V gene: TRBV20-1
CDR3 protein: CSARVTDTQYF

J gene: TRBJ2-1
V gene: TRBV4-2
CDR3 protein: CASSPLGNEQFF

J gene: TRBJ2-7
V gene: TRBV6-1
CDR3 protein: CASSVSRSPYEQYF

J gene: TRBJ2-1
V gene: TRBV10-3
CDR3 protein: CAISEFGDNEQFF

J gene: TRBJ1-1
V gene: TRBV20-1
CDR3 protein: CSALTVQSTGAFF